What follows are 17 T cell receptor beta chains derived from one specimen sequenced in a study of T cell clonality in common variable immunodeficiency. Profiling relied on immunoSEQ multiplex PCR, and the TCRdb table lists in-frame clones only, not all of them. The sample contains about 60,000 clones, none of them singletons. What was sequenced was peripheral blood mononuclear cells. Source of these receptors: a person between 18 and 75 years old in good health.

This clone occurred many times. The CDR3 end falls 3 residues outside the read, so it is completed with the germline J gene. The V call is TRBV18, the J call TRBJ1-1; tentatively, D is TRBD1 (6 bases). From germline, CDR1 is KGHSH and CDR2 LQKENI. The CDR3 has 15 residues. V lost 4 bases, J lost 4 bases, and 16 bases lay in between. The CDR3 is CASSLVTGRGTEAFF. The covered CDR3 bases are TGTGCCAGCTCACTCGTCACAGGGAGAGGCACTGAA.

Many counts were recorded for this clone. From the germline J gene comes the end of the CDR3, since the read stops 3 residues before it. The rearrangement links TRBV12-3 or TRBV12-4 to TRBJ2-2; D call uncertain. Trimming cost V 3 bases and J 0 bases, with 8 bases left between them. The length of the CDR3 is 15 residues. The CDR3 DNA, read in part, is TGTGCCAGCAGTTTTAGCCAGACGAACACCGGGGAG. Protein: CASSFSQTNTGE. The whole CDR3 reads CASSFSQTNTGELFF.

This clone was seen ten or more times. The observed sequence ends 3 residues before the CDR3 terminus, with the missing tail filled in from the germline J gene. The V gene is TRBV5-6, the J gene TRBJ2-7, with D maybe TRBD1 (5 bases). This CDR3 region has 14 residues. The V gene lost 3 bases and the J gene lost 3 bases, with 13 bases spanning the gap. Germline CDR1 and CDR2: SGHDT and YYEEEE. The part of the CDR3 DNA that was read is TGTGCCAGCAGCTCCCACAGGACGAACTACGAG. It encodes CASSSHRTNYE. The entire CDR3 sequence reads CASSSHRTNYEQYF.

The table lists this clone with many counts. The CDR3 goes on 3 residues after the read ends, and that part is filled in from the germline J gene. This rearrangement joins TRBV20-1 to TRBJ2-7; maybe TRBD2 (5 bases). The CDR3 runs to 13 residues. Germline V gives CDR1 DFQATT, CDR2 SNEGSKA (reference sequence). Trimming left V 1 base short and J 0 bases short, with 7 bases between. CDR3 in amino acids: CSARGLTSYEQYF. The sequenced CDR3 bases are TGCAGTGCTAGAGGACTAACCTCCTACGAG.

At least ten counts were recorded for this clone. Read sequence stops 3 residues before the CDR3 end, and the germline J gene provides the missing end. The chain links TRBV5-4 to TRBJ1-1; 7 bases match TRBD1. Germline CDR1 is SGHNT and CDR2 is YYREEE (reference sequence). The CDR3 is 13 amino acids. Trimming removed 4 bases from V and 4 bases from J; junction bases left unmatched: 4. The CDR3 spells CASSPTGFTEAFF. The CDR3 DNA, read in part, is TGTGCCAGCAGCCCGACAGGGTTCACTGAA.

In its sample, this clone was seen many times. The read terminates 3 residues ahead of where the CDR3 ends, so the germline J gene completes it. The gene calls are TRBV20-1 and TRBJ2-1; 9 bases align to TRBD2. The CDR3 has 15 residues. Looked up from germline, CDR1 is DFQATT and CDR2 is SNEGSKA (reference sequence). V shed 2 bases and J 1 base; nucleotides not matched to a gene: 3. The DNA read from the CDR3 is TGCAGTGCTAGAAAAAGCGGGAGGTCCTACAATGAG. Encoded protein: CSARKSGRSYNE. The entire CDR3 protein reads CSARKSGRSYNEQFF.

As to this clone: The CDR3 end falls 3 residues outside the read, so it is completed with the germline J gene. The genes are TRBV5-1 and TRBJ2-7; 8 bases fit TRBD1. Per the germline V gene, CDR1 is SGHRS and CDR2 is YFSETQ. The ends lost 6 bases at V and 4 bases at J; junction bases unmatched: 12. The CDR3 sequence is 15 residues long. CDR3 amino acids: CASMVGPRGPYEQYF. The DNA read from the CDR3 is TGCGCCAGCATGGTCGGGCCCAGGGGGCCGTACGAG.

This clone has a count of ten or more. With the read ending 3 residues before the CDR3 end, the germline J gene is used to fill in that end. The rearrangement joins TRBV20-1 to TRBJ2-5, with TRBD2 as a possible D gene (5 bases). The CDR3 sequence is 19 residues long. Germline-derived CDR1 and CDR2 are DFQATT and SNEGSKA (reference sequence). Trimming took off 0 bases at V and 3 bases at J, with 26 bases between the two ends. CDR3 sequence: CSARDLRASKYHQKETQYF. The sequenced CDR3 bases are TGCAGTGCTAGAGATTTGCGGGCTAGTAAATACCACCAAAAAGAGACC.

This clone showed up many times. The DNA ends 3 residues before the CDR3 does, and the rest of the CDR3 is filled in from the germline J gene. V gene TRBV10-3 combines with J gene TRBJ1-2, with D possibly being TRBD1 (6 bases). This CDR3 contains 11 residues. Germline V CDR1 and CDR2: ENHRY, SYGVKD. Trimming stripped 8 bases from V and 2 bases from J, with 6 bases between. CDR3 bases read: TGTGCCATCGGGACAAACTATGGC. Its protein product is CAIGTNYG. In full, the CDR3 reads CAIGTNYGYTF.

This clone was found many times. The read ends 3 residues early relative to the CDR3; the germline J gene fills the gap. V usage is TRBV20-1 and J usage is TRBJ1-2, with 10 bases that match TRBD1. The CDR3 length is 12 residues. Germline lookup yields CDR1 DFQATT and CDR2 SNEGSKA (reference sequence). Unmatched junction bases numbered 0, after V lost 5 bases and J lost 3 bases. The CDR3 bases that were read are TGCAGTGCTGGACAGGGGGACTATGGC. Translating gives CSAGQGDYG. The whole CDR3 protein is CSAGQGDYGYTF.

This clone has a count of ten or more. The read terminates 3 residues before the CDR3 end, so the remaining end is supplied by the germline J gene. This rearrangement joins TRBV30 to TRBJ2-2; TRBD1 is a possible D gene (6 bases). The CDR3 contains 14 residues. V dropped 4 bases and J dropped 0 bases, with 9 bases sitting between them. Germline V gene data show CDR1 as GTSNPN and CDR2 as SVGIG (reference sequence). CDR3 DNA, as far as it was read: TGTGCCTGGACGGGACAACCGAACACCGGGGAG. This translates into CAWTGQPNTGE. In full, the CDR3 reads CAWTGQPNTGELFF. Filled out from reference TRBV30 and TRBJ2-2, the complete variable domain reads SQTIHQWPATLVQPVGSPLSLECTVEGTSNPNLYWYRQAAGRGLQLLFYSVGIGQISSEVPQNLSASRPQDRQFILSSKKLLLSDSGFYLCAWTGQPNTGELFFGEGSRLTVL.

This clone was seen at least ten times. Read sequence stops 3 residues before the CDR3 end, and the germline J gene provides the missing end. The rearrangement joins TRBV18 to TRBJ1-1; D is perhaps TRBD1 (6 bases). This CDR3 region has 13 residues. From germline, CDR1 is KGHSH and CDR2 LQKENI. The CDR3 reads CASSSEQGEKAFF. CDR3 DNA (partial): TGTGCCAGCTCATCGGAACAGGGTGAGAAA.

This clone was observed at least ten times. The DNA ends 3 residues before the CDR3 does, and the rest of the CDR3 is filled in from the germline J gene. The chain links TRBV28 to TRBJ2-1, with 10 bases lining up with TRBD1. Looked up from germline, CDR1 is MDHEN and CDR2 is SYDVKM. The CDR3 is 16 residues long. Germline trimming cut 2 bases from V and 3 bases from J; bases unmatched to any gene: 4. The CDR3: CASSLDGTGVYNEQFF. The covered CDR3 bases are TGTGCCAGCAGTTTAGACGGGACAGGGGTCTACAATGAG.

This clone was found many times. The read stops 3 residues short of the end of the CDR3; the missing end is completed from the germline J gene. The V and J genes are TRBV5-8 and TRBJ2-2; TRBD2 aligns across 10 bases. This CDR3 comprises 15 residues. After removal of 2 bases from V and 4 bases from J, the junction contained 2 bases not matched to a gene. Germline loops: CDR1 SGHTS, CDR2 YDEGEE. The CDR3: CASSLSGRGTGELFF. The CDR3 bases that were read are TGTGCCAGCAGCTTAAGCGGGAGGGGCACCGGGGAG.

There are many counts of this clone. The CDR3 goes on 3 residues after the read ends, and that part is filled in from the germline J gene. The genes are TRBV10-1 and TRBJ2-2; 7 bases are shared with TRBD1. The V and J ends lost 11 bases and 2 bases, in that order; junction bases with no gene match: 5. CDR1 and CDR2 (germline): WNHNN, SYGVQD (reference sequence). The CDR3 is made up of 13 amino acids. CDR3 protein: CAVGDSNTGELFF. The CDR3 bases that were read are TGCGCCGTCGGGGACAGTAACACCGGGGAG.

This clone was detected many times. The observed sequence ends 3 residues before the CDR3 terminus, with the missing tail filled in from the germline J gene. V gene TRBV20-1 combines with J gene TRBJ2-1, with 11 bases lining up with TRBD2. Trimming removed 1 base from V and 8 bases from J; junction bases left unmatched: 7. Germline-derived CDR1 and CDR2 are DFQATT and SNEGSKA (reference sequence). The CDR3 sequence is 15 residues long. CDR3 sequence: CSARGTSGRFDEQFF. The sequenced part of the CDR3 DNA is TGCAGTGCTAGAGGAACTAGCGGGAGATTCGATGAG.

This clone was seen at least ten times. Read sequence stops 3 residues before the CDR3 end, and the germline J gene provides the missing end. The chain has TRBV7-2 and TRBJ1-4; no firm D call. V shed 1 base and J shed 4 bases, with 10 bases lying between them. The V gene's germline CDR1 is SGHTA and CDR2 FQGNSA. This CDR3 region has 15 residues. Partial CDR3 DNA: TGTGCCAGCAGCTTAGGGGCAACAAATAATGAAAAA. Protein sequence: CASSLGATNNEK. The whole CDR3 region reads CASSLGATNNEKLFF.